This is a list of T cell receptor beta chains from one sample in a study of cytomegalovirus exposure and HLA in healthy donors. This table comes from immunoSEQ multiplex PCR, and its TCRdb copy is limited to in-frame clones, with some not included. This sample has under 200,000 clones, with approximately 73% found just once. Sequencing was done on a sample of PBMCs. These receptor sequences come from a man in his forties or fifties in good health and CMV-seronegative. The CDR3 runs from the conserved cysteine through the conserved F or W. The size field is filled for only some rows; it gives once, few, many or a size class.

>.|14|TRBV6-5|TRBJ2-7
CASSAGPGGYEQYF
>once|12|TRBV19|TRBJ1-2
CASSPRQGGYTF
>.|14|TRBV6-1|TRBJ1-4
CASTRGGANEKLFF
>.|15|TRBV19|TRBJ1-1
CASSTPGGTSTEAFF
>few|12|TRBV6-6|TRBJ1-5
CAIGQSNQPQHF
>.|12|TRBV5-1|TRBJ2-5
CASSFEAETQYF
>.|13|TRBV19|TRBJ1-1
CASSIWERTEAFF
>.|15|TRBV10-1|TRBJ2-7
CASSEGLMGSYEQYF
>.|16|TRBV5-4|TRBJ2-3
CASSINRGLESDTQYF
>once|16|TRBV12-5|TRBJ2-3
CASGWGVDTPRDTQYF
>.|14|TRBV28|TRBJ1-2
CASSGHFTGYGYTF
>once|13|TRBV18|TRBJ1-1
CASSPLPVTEAFF
>few|13|TRBV2|TRBJ2-7
CASFSGAAYEQYF
>.|12|TRBV7-9|TRBJ1-1
CASRSEAPEAFF
>.|14|TRBV11-2|TRBJ1-1
CASSPGTGRTEAFF
>.|12|TRBV5-1|TRBJ2-2
CASSLRGGELFF
>few|14|TRBV28|TRBJ2-6
CASSKGLGANVLTF
>.|13|TRBV19|TRBJ1-2
CASTDRSPGGYTF
>.|15|TRBV2|TRBJ2-5
CATSGGFALQETQYF
>.|13|TRBV6-6|TRBJ1-2
CASIPDRNYGYTF
>.|14|TRBV25-1|TRBJ1-2
CASSESFSHYGYTF
>.|17|TRBV5-4|TRBJ2-4
CASSLAPAQVAKNIQYF
>.|14|TRBV6-6|TRBJ2-2
CASIRTGRAGELFF
>.|16|TRBV5-1|TRBJ2-7
CASSLAGGQDYYEQYF
>.|15|TRBV19|TRBJ1-1
CASIGRQEAGTEAFF
>.|13|TRBV5-6|TRBJ1-2
CASSLGDRIFYTF
>.|14|TRBV18|TRBJ1-6
CASSPPTYNSPLHF
>once|14|TRBV18|TRBJ1-4
CASSPDRANEKLFF
>.|15|TRBV2|TRBJ2-1
CASSEWAGAGNEQFF
>.|13|TRBV7-9|TRBJ1-2
CASSLDTGAGYTF
>.|17|TRBV11-3|TRBJ2-6
CASSLQGGAPGANVLTF
>.|14|TRBV9|TRBJ2-2
CASSGGRGTGELFF
>.|15|TRBV27|TRBJ2-1
CASSLRQGFGNEQFF
>.|14|TRBV7-9|TRBJ1-6
CASSSQGWNSPLHF
>.|14|TRBV5-7|TRBJ2-7
CASSLGTVNYEQYF
>.|13|TRBV6-5|TRBJ1-2
CASSFGTGNGYTF
>.|14|TRBV5-1|TRBJ2-1
CASSLGQGLDEQFF
>once|14|TRBV5-1|TRBJ1-1
CASSLDGSVAEAFF
>once|16|TRBV27|TRBJ2-7
CASSPRSAGDSYEQYF
>.|15|TRBV19|TRBJ2-7
CASSIARGSSYEQYF
>.|17|TRBV27|TRBJ2-3
CASSFLSTGLSTDTQYF
>.|16|TRBV2|TRBJ1-5
CASRPETGLENQPQHF
>.|16|TRBV7-9|TRBJ2-3
CASSYRTGIRTDTQYF
>.|14|TRBV5-1|TRBJ2-2
CASSLGNRPGELFF
>.|18|TRBV27|TRBJ1-2
CASSLSPLWTGRNYGYTF
>.|16|TRBV4-1|TRBJ2-7
CASSQVSSGGSYEQYF
>.|15|TRBV7-2|TRBJ2-3
CASSSQGDLSNTQYF
>.|12|TRBV14|TRBJ1-1
CASSQTWAEAFF
>few|13|TRBV28|TRBJ2-1
CASSLFPYNEQFF
>once|14|TRBV6-1|TRBJ2-7
CASITAGASYEQYF
>.|15|TRBV7-9|TRBJ1-1
CASSLAVGRNTEAFF
>.|12|TRBV5-1|TRBJ1-2
CASSLGVYGYTF
>.|16|TRBV10-2|TRBJ1-5
CATNSLQGVRNQPQHF
>.|18|TRBV4-2|TRBJ2-5
CASSQTPGAGGSGETQYF
>.|14|TRBV4-2|TRBJ2-5
CASSQDSGSETQYF
>.|18|TRBV18|TRBJ2-6
CASSPLGRTDSGANVLTF
>.|12|TRBV2|TRBJ1-1
CASSDDRFITFF
>.|14|TRBV9|TRBJ2-7
CASSVEPSSYEQYF
>.|17|TRBV7-2|TRBJ1-1
CASSLARTRDKGTEAFF